This entry is about one T cell receptor beta chain. The data are from a study of blood T cell repertoires in COVID-19. The repertoire was sequenced with immunoSEQ multiplex PCR; TCRdb's copy has only in-frame clones and lacks some. The sample gives around 200,000 clones, approximately 84% of which show up once; roughly 3.2% is in the top ten. Trimming stripped 7 bases from V and 1 base from J, with 11 bases between. Germline V gene sequence: CDR1 SQVTM, CDR2 ANQGSEA. The CDR3 length is 13 residues. This sequence originates from a woman in her twenties or thirties who had recovered from COVID-19. The chain is built from TRBV29-1 and TRBJ2-1, with a possible D match to TRBD1 (5 bases). The sequenced sample was PBMCs or T cells enriched from blood (not recorded which). CDR3 coding DNA: TGCAGCGACAGGTCTATTTCCTACAATGAGCAGTTCTTC. Translating it yields CSDRSISYNEQFF.